The T cell receptor beta chain described here comes from a study of T cell changes during pregnancy in multiple sclerosis. The method was immunoSEQ multiplex PCR; TCRdb's version includes in-frame clones alone and lacks a portion of them. The sample records roughly 28,000 clones, about nine tenths being singletons. This material consisted of CD8+ T cells from peripheral blood mononuclear cells, taken before pregnancy. The clonotype originates from a female donor with multiple sclerosis, enrolled in a pregnancy study.

CDR3 in DNA: TGTGCCAGCAGCGTAGCAGGGAATCAGCCCCAGCATTTT. This gives the protein CASSVAGNQPQHF. The gene calls are TRBV9 and TRBJ1-5, with D possibly being TRBD1 (5 bases). V was clipped by 0 bases and J by 4 bases, with 5 bases between them. This CDR3 has 13 amino acids. Germline-derived CDR1 and CDR2 are SGDLS and YYNGEE.